This T cell receptor beta chain is from a study of T cells in women clearing cervical HPV infection. Study results and limitations: TRBV6-7 relative abundance averaged roughly 0.1% in cases and under 0.2% in controls.

Clones were read by immunoSEQ multiplex PCR, and TCRdb kept only the in-frame ones, dropping some. The sample features about 24,000 clones, with 4.5% to 5.5% in its top ten. As concerns this clone: Antigen specificity is unknown. The DNA ends 3 residues before the CDR3 does, and the rest of the CDR3 is filled in from the germline J gene.

This CDR3 contains 15 residues. CDR1 SNHLY and CDR2 FYNNEI come from the germline V gene. The chain combines TRBV2 with TRBJ2-4, with D possibly being TRBD1 (6 bases). The sequenced sample consisted of blood buffy coat. The clonotype was recovered from a woman between 18 and 70 years old with a cervical HPV16 infection that either progressed to CIN3+ or cleared (not recorded which). The DNA read from the CDR3 is TGTGCCAGCAGTGAAGCCCCGGGCAGGGGCTATGGT. Translated: CASSEAPGRGYG. The whole CDR3 sequence is CASSEAPGRGYGQYF.